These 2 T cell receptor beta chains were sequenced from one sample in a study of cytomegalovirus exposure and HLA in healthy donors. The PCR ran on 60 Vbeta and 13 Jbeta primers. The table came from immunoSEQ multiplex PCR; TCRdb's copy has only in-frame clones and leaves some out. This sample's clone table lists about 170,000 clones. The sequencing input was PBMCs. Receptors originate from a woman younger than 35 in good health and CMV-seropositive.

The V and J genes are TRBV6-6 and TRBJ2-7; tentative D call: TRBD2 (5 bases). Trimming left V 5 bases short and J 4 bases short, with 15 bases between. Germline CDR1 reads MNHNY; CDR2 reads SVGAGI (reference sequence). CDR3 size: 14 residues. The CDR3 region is CASSRTGGPYEQYF. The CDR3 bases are TGTGCCAGCAGTAGGACTGGCGGGCCTTACGAGCAGTACTTC.

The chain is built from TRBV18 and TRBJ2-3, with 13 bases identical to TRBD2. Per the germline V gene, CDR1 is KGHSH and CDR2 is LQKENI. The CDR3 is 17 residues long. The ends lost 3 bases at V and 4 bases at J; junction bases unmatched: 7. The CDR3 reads CASSPGLAGVRADTQYF. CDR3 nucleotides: TGTGCCAGCTCACCCGGACTAGCGGGAGTGCGGGCAGATACGCAGTATTTT.